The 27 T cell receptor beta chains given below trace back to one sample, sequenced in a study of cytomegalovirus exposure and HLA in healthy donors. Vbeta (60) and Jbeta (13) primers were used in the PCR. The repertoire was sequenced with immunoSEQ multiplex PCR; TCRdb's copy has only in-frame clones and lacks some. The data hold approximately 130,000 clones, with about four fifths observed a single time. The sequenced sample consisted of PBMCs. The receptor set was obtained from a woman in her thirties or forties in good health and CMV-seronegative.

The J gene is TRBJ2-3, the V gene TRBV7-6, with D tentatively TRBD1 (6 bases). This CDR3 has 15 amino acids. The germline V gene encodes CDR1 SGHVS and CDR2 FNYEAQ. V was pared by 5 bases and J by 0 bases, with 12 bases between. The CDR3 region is CASSLGTLSTDTQYF. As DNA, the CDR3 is TGTGCCAGCAGCCTGGGGACACTTAGCACAGATACGCAGTATTTT.

In DNA form, the CDR3 reads TGTGCCAGCAGTTCTGGGGGCTCCATGCGCGAAGCTTTCTTT. It is translated as CASSSGGSMREAFF. The chain combines TRBV28 with TRBJ1-1, with a possible D match to TRBD1 (6 bases). The CDR3 loop spans 14 amino acids. Germline V gives CDR1 MDHEN, CDR2 SYDVKM. V was clipped by 4 bases and J by 8 bases, with 17 bases between them.

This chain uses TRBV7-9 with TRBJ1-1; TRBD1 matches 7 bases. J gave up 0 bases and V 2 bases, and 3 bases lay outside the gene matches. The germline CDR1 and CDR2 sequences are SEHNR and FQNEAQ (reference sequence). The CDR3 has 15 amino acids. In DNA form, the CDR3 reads TGTGCCAGCAGCTTATTGACAGGGATGAACACTGAAGCTTTCTTT. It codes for CASSLLTGMNTEAFF.

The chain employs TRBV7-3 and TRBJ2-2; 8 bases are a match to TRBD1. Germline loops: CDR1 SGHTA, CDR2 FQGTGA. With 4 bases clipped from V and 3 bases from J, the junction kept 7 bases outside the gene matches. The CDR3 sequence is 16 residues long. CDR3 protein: CASSSQGATYTGELFF. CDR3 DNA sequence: TGTGCCAGCAGCTCGCAGGGGGCGACTTACACCGGGGAGCTGTTTTTT.

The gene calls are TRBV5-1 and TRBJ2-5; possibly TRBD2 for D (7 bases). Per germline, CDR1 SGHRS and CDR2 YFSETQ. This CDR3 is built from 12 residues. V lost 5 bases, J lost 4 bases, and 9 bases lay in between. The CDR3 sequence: CASRGGGETQYF. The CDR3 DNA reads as TGCGCCAGCAGGGGAGGGGGAGAGACCCAGTACTTC.

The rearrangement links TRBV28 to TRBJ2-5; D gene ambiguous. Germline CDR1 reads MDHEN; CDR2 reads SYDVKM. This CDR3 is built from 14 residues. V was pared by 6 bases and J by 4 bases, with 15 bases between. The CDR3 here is CASRSYTLVETQYF. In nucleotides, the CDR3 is TGTGCCAGCAGATCCTATACGTTGGTAGAGACCCAGTACTTC.

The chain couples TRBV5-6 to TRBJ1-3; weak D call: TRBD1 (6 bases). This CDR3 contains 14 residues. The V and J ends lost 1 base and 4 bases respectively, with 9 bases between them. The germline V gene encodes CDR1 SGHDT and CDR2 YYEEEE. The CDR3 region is CASSLTGIGNTIYF. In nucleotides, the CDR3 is TGTGCCAGCAGCTTGACAGGGATAGGAAACACCATATATTTT.

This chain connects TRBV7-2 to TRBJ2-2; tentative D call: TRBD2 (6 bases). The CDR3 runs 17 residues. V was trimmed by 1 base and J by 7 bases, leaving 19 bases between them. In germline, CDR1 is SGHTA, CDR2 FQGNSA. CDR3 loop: CASSLDLGPKAGGELFF. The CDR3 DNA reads TGTGCCAGCAGCTTAGATCTCGGGCCAAAAGCGGGCGGGGAGCTGTTTTTT. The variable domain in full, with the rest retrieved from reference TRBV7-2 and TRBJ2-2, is GAGVSQSPSNKVTEKGKDVELRCDPISGHTALYWYRQSLGQGLEFLIYFQGNSAPDKSGLPSDRFSAERTGGSVSTLTIQRTQQEDSAVYLCASSLDLGPKAGGELFFGEGSRLTVL.

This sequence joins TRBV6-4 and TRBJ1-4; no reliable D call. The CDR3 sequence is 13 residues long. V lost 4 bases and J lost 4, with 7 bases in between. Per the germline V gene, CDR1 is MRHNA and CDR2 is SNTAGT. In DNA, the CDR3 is TGTGCCAGCAGTGTTGCGTTTAATGAAAAACTGTTTTTT. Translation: CASSVAFNEKLFF.

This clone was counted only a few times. The CDR3 loop is CASTSGTSRNTIYF. CDR3 DNA: TGTGCCAGCACCTCCGGGACATCCCGAAACACCATATATTTT. V is TRBV6-6 and J is TRBJ1-3; D is possibly TRBD1 (6 bases). V was trimmed by 7 bases and J by 5 bases, leaving 15 bases between them. Germline CDR1 MNHNY, CDR2 SVGAGI (reference sequence). The CDR3 consists of 14 residues.

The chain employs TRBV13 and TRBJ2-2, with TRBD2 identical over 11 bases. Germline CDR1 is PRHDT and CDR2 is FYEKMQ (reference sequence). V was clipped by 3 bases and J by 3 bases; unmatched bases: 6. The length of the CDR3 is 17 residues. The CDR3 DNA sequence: TGTGCCAGCAGCTTTTTAGCGGGGGGGCCGGACACCGGGGAGCTGTTTTTT. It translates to CASSFLAGGPDTGELFF.

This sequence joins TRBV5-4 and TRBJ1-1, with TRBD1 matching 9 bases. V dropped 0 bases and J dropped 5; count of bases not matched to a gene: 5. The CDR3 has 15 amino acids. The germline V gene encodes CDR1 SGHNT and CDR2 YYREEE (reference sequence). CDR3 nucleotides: TGTGCCAGCAGCTTGGTTACAGGGGGCGCGACTGAAGCTTTCTTT. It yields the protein CASSLVTGGATEAFF.

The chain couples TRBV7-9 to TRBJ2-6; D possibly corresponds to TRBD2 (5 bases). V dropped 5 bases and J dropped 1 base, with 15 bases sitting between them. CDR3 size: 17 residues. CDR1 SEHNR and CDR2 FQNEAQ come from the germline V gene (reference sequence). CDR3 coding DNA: TGTGCCAGCAGCCCCCGGGGAAAGGGTTCTGGGGCCAACGTCCTGACTTTC. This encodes CASSPRGKGSGANVLTF.

The CDR3 bases are TGTGCCATCAGTGAGACCGGGACAATTGAGCAGCCCCAGCATTTT. It translates to CAISETGTIEQPQHF. The chain carries TRBV10-3 and TRBJ1-5; weak D call: TRBD1 (6 bases). V was shortened by 2 bases and J by 7 bases, with 15 bases between the two germline ends. The CDR3 length is 15 residues. Germline CDR1 reads ENHRY; CDR2 reads SYGVKD.

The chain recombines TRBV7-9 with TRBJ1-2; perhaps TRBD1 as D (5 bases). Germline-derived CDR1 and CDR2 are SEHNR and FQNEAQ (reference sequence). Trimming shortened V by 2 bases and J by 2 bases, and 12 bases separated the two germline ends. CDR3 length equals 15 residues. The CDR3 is CASSLLGEENYGYTF. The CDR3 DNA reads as TGTGCCAGCAGCTTACTAGGGGAGGAGAACTATGGCTACACCTTC.

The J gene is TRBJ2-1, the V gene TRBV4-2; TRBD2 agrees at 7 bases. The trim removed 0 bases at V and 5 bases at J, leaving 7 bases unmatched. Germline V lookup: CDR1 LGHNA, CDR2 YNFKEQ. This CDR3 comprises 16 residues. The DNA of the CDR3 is TGTGCCAGCAGCCAAGATACACCTAGCGGAAACAATGAGCAGTTCTTC. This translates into CASSQDTPSGNNEQFF.

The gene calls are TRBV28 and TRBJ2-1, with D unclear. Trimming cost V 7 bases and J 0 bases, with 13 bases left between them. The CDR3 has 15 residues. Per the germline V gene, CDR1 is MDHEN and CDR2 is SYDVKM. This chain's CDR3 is CASTTADNSYNEQFF. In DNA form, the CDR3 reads TGTGCCAGCACTACGGCCGACAACTCCTACAATGAGCAGTTCTTC.

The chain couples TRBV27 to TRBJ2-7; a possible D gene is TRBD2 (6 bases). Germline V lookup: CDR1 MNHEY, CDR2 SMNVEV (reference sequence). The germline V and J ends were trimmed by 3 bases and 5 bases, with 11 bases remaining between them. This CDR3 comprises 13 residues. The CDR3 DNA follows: TGTGCCAGCAGTTTGGAAGGGAGGCACGAGCAGTACTTC. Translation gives CASSLEGRHEQYF.

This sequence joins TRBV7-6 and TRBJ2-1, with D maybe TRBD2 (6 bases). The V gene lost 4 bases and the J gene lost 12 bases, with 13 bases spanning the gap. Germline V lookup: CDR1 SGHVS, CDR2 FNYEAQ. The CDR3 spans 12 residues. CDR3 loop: CASSSRELGQFF. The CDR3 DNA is TGTGCCAGCAGCTCCCGGGAGTTGGGGCAGTTCTTC. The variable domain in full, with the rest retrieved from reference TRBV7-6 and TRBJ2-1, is GAGVSQSPRYKVTKRGQDVALRCDPISGHVSLYWYRQALGQGPEFLTYFNYEAQQDKSGLPNDRFSAERPEGSISTLTIQRTEQRDSAMYRCASSSRELGQFFGPGTRLTVL.

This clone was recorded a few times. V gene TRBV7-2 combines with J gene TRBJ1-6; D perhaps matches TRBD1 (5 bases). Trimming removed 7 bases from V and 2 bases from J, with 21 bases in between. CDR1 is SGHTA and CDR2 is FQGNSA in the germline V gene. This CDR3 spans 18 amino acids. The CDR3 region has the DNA TGTGCCAGCACCCCCAAAGGTCGGGGACTTACCTATAATTCACCCCTCCACTTT. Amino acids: CASTPKGRGLTYNSPLHF.

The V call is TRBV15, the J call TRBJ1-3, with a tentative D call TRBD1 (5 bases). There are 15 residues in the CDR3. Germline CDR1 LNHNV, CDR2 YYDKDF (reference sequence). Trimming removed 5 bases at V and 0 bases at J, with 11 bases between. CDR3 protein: CATSGQLFSGNTIYF. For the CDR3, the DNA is TGTGCCACCAGCGGACAACTCTTCTCTGGAAACACCATATATTTT.

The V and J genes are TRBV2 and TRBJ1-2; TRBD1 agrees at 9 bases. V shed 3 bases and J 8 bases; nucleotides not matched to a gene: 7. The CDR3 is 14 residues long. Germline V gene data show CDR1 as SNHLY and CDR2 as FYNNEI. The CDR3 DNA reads TGTGCCAGCAGTGACACCGGGACAGGGAGAGGCTACACCTTC. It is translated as CASSDTGTGRGYTF.

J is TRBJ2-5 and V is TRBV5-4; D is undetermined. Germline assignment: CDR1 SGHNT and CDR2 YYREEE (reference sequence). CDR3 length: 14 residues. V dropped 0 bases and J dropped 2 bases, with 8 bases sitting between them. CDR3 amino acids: CASSLVGRQETQYF. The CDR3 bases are TGTGCCAGCAGCTTGGTAGGCAGGCAAGAGACCCAGTACTTC.

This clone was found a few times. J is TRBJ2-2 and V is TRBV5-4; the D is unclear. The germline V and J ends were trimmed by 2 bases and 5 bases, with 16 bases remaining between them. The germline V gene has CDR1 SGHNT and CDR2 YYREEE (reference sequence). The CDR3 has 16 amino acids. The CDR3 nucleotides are TGTGCCAGCAGCTTTTGGATGGGCGAAGGTACCGGGGAGCTGTTTTTT. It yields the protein CASSFWMGEGTGELFF.

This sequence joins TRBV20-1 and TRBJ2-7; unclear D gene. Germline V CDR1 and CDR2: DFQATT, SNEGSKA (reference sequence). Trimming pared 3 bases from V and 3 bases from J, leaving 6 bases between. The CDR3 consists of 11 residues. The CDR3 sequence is CSARSNYEQYF. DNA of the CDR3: TGCAGTGCTAGGAGTAACTACGAGCAGTACTTC.

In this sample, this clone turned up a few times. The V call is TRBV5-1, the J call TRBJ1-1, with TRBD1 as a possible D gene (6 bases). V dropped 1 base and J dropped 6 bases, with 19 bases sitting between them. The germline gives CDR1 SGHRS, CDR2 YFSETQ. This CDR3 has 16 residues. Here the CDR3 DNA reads TGCGCCAGCAGCTTGACAGGGTCGATTGCAGTCGCTGAAGCTTTCTTT. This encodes CASSLTGSIAVAEAFF.

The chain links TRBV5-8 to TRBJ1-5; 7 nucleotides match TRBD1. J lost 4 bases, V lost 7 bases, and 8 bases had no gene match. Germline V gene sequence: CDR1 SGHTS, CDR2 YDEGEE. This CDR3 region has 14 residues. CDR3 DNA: TGTGCCAGCTTCGCGGGACAGCCAAATCAGCCCCAGCATTTT. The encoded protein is CASFAGQPNQPQHF.